The clone carrying this T cell receptor (beta chain) was seen only a few times. Its antigen is as yet unknown. Exclusions: uncontrolled infection, other autoimmune disease, pregnancy, lactation. CDR3 size: 13 residues. The V end was cut by 9 bases, the J end by 3 bases, with 14 bases between. Germline V gene data show CDR1 as ENHRY and CDR2 as SYGVKD. The sample belongs to a study of T cells in Graves' hyperthyroidism and ophthalmopathy. Points from the study as a whole: Ophthalmopathy stood apart from stable hyperthyroidism in a 13 V-J model.

Researchers amplified the TCR beta CDR3 regions from RNA transcripts. A first-round RT-PCR of the TCR CDR3 used the HTBI primer set. TCRdb reprocessed the multiplex PCR reads via MiXCR and lists one record per CDR3 protein. Of about 510,000 distinct CDR3 sequences listed, around 50% are singletons. What was sequenced was peripheral blood or thyroid tissue (not recorded which). This chain links TRBV10-3 with TRBJ1-2; weak D call: TRBD1 (6 bases). This TCR came from an adult woman with Graves' disease, either hyperthyroidism or ophthalmopathy (not recorded which). The CDR3 here is CAMGSGTHYGYTF. CDR3 coding DNA: TGTGCCATGGGGTCGGGGACACACTATGGCTACACCTTC.